This is a list of T cell receptor beta chains from one sample in a study of blood T cell repertoires in COVID-19. The method was immunoSEQ multiplex PCR; TCRdb's version includes in-frame clones alone and lacks a portion of them. The data hold about 59,000 clones, with 79% observed a single time. The specimen was peripheral blood. These TCRs come from a man aged 55-75 years with acute or convalescent COVID-19. Each CDR3 is given with its conserved first and last residue. A D gene is named only where the DNA matches it firmly. Some rows have no size entry. The others give once, few or many, or a class for an expanded clone.

J gene,D gene,clone size,V gene,CDR3 protein,CDR3 DNA
TRBJ2-7,TRBD2,many,TRBV4-2,CASSQALSSGAYEQYF,TGTGCCAGCAGCCAAGCCCTATCTAGCGGGGCCTACGAGCAGTACTTC
TRBJ2-3,TRBD2,NA,TRBV6-4,CASSVRSSGGTDTQYF,TGTGCCAGCAGTGTCCGCTCCAGCGGGGGGACAGATACGCAGTATTTT
TRBJ2-5,TRBD1,NA,TRBV19,CASSPPGDRGRETQYF,TGTGCCAGTAGTCCCCCTGGGGACAGGGGGAGGGAGACCCAGTACTTC
TRBJ1-2,NA,NA,TRBV5-4,CASSPDRDNYGYTF,TGTGCCAGCAGCCCGGACAGAGACAACTATGGCTACACCTTC
TRBJ1-1,NA,NA,TRBV6-5,CASRRTPNTEAFF,TGTGCCAGCAGACGGACACCTAACACTGAAGCTTTCTTT
TRBJ2-1,TRBD2,NA,TRBV9,CASSPGGNSYNEQFF,TGTGCCAGCAGCCCGGGGGGGAACTCCTACAATGAGCAGTTCTTC
TRBJ1-1,TRBD1,few,TRBV30,CALDRVNTEAFF,TGTGCTTTGGACAGGGTGAACACTGAAGCTTTCTTT
TRBJ1-6,NA,NA,TRBV5-6,CASSLGGYPNSPLHF,TGTGCCAGCAGCTTGGGGGGCTACCCAAATTCACCCCTCCACTTT
TRBJ1-5,NA,NA,TRBV21-1,CASTLGRGRVSNQPQHF,TGTGCCAGCACGTTGGGGAGGGGACGTGTTAGCAATCAGCCCCAGCATTTT
TRBJ1-3,NA,NA,TRBV14,CASSQGLLRAGNTIYF,TGTGCCAGCAGCCAAGGGCTTTTGAGGGCTGGAAACACCATATATTTT
TRBJ2-2,NA,NA,TRBV9,CASSVRERNTGELFF,TGTGCCAGCAGCGTAAGAGAACGGAACACCGGGGAGCTGTTTTTT
TRBJ1-5,NA,NA,TRBV7-2,CASSLRRNQPQHF,TGTGCCAGCAGCTTACGGAGGAATCAGCCCCAGCATTTT
TRBJ1-1,NA,NA,TRBV25-1,CASSASGWMNTEAFF,TGTGCCAGCAGTGCATCAGGTTGGATGAACACTGAAGCTTTCTTT
TRBJ1-5,NA,NA,TRBV7-9,CASSFQGDQPQHF,TGTGCCAGCAGCTTTCAGGGTGATCAGCCCCAGCATTTT
TRBJ2-2,NA,NA,TRBV5-1,CASSQEQGFTGELFF,TGCGCCAGCAGTCAGGAACAGGGCTTCACCGGGGAGCTGTTTTTT
TRBJ2-5,NA,NA,TRBV9,CASSVRAETPFLQETQYF,TGTGCCAGCAGCGTTCGAGCCGAAACGCCATTCCTGCAAGAGACCCAGTACTTC
TRBJ2-1,TRBD2,NA,TRBV12-3/TRBV12-4,CASSWEGNEQFF,TGTGCCAGCTCCTGGGAGGGGAATGAGCAGTTCTTC
TRBJ1-2,NA,once,TRBV9,CASSDLRGQPLGYGYTF,TGTGCCAGCAGCGACCTTCGCGGACAGCCCTTGGGCTATGGCTACACCTTC
TRBJ1-2,NA,NA,TRBV5-1,CASSLALGVNYGYTF,TGCGCCAGCAGCTTGGCCTTAGGGGTAAACTATGGCTACACCTTC
TRBJ2-5,NA,few,TRBV6-5,CASSSREASRYF,TGTGCCAGCAGTTCCCGAGAGGCGTCCCGGTACTTC
TRBJ1-3,NA,NA,TRBV28,CASSSQYSGNTIYF,TGTGCCAGCAGTTCACAGTACTCCGGAAACACCATATATTTT
TRBJ1-1,TRBD1,few,TRBV7-2,CASSLRTGLFTEAFF,TGTGCCAGCAGCTTAAGGACAGGGCTGTTCACTGAAGCTTTCTTT
TRBJ1-1,NA,once,TRBV7-9,CASSLEQDTEAFF,TGTGCCAGCAGCTTAGAACAGGACACTGAAGCTTTCTTT
TRBJ1-5,NA,few,TRBV28,CATGREVVDQPQHF,TGTGCCACCGGGAGGGAGGTAGTCGATCAGCCCCAGCATTTT
TRBJ1-2,TRBD1,NA,TRBV24-1,CATSDGGQYYGYTF,TGTGCCACCAGTGATGGGGGACAGTACTATGGCTACACCTTC
TRBJ1-5,TRBD1,few,TRBV18,CASSPGQGNQPQHF,TGTGCCAGCTCACCCGGACAGGGCAATCAGCCCCAGCATTTT
TRBJ1-2,TRBD1,NA,TRBV12-3/TRBV12-4,CASDGGGWGYTF,TGTGCCAGCGATGGAGGGGGCTGGGGCTACACCTTC
TRBJ2-5,TRBD2,NA,TRBV7-2,CASSARWGGDETQYF,TGTGCCAGCAGCGCCCGCTGGGGGGGGGATGAGACCCAGTACTTC
TRBJ2-6,TRBD2,NA,TRBV19,CASSAGGRRSGANVLTF,TGTGCCAGTAGTGCGGGGGGACGCCGCTCTGGGGCCAACGTCCTGACTTTC
TRBJ2-7,NA,NA,TRBV5-1,CASSLDPNSYEQYF,TGCGCCAGCAGCTTGGATCCTAACTCCTACGAGCAGTACTTC
TRBJ1-2,NA,NA,TRBV18,CASSPNTYGYTF,TGTGCCAGCTCACCTAACACCTATGGCTACACCTTC